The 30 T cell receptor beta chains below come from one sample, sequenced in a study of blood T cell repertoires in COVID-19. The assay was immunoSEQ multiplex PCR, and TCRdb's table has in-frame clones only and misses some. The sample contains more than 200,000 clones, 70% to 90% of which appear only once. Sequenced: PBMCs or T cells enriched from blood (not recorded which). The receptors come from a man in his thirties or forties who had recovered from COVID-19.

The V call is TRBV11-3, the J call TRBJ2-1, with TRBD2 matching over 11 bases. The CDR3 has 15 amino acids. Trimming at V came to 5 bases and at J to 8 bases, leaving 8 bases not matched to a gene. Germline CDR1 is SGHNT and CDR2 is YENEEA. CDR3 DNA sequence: TGTGCCAGCAGCCTTACTAGCGGGAGAGGCGATGAGCAGTTCTTC. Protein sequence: CASSLTSGRGDEQFF.

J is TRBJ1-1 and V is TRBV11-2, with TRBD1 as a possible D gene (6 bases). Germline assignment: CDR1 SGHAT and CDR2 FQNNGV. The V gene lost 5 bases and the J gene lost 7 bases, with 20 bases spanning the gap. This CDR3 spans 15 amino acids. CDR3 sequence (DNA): TGTGCCAGCAGCGATAATACAGGGAGCTGGATTGAAGCTTTCTTT. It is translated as CASSDNTGSWIEAFF.

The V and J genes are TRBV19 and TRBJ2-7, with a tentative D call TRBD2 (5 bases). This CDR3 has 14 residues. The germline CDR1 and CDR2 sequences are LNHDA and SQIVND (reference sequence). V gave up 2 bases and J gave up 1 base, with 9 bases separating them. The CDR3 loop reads CASSILSGSYEQYF. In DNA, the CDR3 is TGTGCCAGTAGTATACTGAGCGGATCCTACGAGCAGTACTTC.

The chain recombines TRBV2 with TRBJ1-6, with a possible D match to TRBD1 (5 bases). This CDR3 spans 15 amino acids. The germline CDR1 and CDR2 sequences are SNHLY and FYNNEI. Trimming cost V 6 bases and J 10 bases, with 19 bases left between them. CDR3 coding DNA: TGTGCCAGCAGAGCCGGGACGGGAGCTTCGTCACCCCTCCACTTT. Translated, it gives CASRAGTGASSPLHF.

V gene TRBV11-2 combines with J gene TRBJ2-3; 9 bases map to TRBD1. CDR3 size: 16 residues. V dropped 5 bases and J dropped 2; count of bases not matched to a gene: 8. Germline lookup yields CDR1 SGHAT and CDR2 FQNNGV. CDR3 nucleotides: TGTGCCAGCAGCCCACTTGGGACAGGGATCACAGATACGCAGTATTTT. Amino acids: CASSPLGTGITDTQYF. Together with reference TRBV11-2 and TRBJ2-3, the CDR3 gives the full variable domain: EAGVAQSPRYKIIEKRQSVAFWCNPISGHATLYWYQQILGQGPKLLIQFQNNGVVDDSQLPKDRFSAERLKGVDSTLKIQPAKLEDSAVYLCASSPLGTGITDTQYFGPGTRLTVL.

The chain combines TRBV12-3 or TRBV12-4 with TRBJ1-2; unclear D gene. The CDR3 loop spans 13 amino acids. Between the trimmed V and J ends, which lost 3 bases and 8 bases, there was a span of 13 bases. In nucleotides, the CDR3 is TGTGCCAGCAGTTTGCGGGTCGCGGACGGCTACACCTTC. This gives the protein CASSLRVADGYTF.

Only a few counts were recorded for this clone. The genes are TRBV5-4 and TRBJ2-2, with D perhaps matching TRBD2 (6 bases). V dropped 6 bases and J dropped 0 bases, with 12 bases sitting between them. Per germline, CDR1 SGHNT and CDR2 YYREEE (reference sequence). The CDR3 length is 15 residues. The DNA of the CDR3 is TGTGCCAGCACCTACGGCGGGACGAACACCGGGGAGCTGTTTTTT. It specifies CASTYGGTNTGELFF.

The CDR3, as DNA: TGTGCCAGCAGCGGGATTGTACAGGGATTAGGCTACACCTTC. It yields the protein CASSGIVQGLGYTF. The chain employs TRBV9 and TRBJ1-2, with D maybe TRBD1 (6 bases). There are 14 residues in the CDR3. Germline CDR1 is SGDLS and CDR2 is YYNGEE. Trimming shortened V by 3 bases and J by 8 bases, and 17 bases separated the two germline ends. Combining the CDR3 with reference TRBV9 and TRBJ1-2 gives the whole variable domain DSGVTQTPKHLITATGQRVTLRCSPRSGDLSVYWYQQSLDQGLQFLIQYYNGEERAKGNILERFSAQQFPDLHSELNLSSLELGDSALYFCASSGIVQGLGYTFGSGTRLTVV.

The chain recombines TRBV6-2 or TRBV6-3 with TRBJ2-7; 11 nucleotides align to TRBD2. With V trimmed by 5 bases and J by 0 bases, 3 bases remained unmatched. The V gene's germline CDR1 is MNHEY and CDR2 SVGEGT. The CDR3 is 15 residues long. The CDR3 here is CASSGGTSGSYEQYF. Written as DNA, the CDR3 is TGTGCCAGCAGTGGAGGGACTAGCGGCTCCTACGAGCAGTACTTC.

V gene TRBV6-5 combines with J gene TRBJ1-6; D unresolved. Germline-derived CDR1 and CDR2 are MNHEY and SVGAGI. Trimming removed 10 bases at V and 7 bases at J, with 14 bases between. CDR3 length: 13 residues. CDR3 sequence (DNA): TGTGCCACCCTGAGGAATCGCAATTCACCCCTCCACTTT. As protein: CATLRNRNSPLHF.

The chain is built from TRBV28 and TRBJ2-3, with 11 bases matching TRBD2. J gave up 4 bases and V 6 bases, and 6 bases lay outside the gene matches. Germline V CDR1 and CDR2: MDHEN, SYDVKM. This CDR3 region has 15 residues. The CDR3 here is CASRPIAGGPDTQYF. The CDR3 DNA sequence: TGTGCCAGCAGACCGATAGCGGGAGGGCCAGATACGCAGTATTTT.

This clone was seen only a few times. The CDR3 loop is CASSRGRDSYNSPLHF. In DNA form, the CDR3 reads TGTGCCAGCTCACGAGGCAGGGACTCCTATAATTCACCCCTCCACTTT. The chain joins TRBV18 to TRBJ1-6; D is possibly TRBD1 (5 bases). V was cut by 4 bases and J by 0 bases, with 10 bases left in between. The germline CDR1 and CDR2 sequences are KGHSH and LQKENI. This CDR3 comprises 16 residues.

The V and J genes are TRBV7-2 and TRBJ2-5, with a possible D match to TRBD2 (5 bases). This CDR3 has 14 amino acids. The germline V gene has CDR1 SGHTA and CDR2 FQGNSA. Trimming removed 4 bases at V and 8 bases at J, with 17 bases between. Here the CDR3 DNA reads TGTGCCAGCAGCTCAGGACTGAATCTCATCACCCAGTACTTC. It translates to CASSSGLNLITQYF.

In DNA form, the CDR3 reads TGTGCCAGCAGCCCTCGGGCGGGGGGGCTGGCGACAGATACGCAGTATTTT. It specifies CASSPRAGGLATDTQYF. The gene calls are TRBV9 and TRBJ2-3; 9 nucleotides line up with TRBD2. CDR3 size: 17 residues. Per germline, CDR1 SGDLS and CDR2 YYNGEE. Trimming removed 4 bases from V and 3 bases from J; junction bases left unmatched: 12.

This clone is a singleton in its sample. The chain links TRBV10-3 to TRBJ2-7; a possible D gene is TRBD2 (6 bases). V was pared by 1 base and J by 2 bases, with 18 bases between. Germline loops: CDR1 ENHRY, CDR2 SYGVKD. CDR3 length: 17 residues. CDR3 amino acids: CAISEWLGGKDTYEQYF. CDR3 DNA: TGTGCCATCAGTGAGTGGTTGGGCGGGAAAGATACCTACGAGCAGTACTTC.

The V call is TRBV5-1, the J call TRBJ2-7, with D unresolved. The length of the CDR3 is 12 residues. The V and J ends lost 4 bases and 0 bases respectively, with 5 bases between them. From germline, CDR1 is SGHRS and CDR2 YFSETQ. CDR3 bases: TGCGCCAGCAGCCTAAACTCCTACGAGCAGTACTTC. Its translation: CASSLNSYEQYF. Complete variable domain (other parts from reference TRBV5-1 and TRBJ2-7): KAGVTQTPRYLIKTRGQQVTLSCSPISGHRSVSWYQQTPGQGLQFLFEYFSETQRNKGNFPGRFSGRQFSNSRSEMNVSTLELGDSALYLCASSLNSYEQYFGPGTRLTVT.

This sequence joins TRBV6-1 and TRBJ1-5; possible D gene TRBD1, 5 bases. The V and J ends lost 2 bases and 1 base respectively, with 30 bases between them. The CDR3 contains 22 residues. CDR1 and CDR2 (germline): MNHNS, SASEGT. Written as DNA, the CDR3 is TGTGCCAGCAGTGAACGGTTCGGGGGAAAGATTCCGGGGTCGGGCAGCAATCAGCCCCAGCATTTT. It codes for CASSERFGGKIPGSGSNQPQHF.

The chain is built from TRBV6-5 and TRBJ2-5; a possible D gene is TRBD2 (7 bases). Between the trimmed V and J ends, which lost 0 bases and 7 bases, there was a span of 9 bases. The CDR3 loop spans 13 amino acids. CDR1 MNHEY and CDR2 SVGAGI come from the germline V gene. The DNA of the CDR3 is TGTGCCAGCAGTTACTCGGGGGGGGCGACCCAGTACTTC. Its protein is CASSYSGGATQYF.

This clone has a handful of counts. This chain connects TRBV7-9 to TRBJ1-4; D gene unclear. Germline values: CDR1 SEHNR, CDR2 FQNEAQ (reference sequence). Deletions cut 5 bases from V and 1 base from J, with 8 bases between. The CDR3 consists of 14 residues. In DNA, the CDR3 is TGTGCCAGCAGCCGAATAGTAACTAATGAAAAACTGTTTTTT. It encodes CASSRIVTNEKLFF.

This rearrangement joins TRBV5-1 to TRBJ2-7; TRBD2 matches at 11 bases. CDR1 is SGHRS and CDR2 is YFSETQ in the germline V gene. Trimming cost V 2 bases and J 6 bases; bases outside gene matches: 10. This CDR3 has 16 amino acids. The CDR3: CASSLSALAGGSEQYF. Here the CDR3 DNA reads TGCGCCAGCAGCTTATCTGCTCTAGCGGGGGGTAGCGAGCAGTACTTC.

Here the CDR3 reads CASSLDRDEQFF. The CDR3 coding sequence is TGCGCCAGCAGCTTGGATCGCGATGAGCAGTTCTTC. The rearrangement links TRBV5-1 to TRBJ2-1; D ambiguous. Germline V gene data show CDR1 as SGHRS and CDR2 as YFSETQ. The CDR3 sequence is 12 residues long. V dropped 0 bases and J dropped 8 bases, with 6 bases sitting between them.

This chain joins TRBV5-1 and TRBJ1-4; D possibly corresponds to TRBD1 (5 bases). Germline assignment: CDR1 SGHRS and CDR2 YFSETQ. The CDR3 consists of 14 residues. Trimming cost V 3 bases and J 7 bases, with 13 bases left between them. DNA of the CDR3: TGCGCCAGCAGCTCGGGAGGAGGGGTTGAAAAACTGTTTTTT. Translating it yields CASSSGGGVEKLFF.

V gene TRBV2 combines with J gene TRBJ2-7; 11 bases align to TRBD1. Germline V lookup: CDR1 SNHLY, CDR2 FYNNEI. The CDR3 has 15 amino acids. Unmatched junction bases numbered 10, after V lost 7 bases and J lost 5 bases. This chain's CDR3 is CASMGPGQGVNEQYF. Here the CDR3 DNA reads TGTGCCAGCATGGGGCCGGGACAGGGGGTCAACGAGCAGTACTTC.

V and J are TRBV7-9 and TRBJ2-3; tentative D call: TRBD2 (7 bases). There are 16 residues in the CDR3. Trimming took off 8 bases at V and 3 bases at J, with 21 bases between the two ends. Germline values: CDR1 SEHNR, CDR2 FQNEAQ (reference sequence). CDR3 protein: CASPPFGGLGTDTQYF. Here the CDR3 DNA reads TGTGCCAGCCCTCCATTCGGGGGGCTGGGGACAGATACGCAGTATTTT.

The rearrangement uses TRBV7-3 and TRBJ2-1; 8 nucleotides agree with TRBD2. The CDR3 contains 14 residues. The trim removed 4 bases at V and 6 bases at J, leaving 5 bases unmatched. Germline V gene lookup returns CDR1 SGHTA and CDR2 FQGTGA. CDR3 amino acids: CASSSPSGGNEQFF. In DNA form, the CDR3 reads TGTGCCAGCAGCTCCCCCAGCGGGGGCAATGAGCAGTTCTTC.

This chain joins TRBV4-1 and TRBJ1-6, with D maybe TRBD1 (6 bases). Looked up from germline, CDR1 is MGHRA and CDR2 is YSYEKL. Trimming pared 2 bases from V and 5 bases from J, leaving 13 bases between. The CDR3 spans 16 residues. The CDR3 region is CASSQSRGRHNSPLHF. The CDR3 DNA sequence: TGCGCCAGCAGCCAATCCAGGGGTCGGCATAATTCACCCCTCCACTTT.

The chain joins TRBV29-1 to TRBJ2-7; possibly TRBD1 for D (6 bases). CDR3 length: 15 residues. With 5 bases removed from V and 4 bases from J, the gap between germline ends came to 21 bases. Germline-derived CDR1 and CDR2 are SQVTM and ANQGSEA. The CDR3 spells CSVSRVRGGIYEQYF. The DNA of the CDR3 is TGCAGCGTTTCGAGGGTCAGAGGGGGAATTTACGAGCAGTACTTC.

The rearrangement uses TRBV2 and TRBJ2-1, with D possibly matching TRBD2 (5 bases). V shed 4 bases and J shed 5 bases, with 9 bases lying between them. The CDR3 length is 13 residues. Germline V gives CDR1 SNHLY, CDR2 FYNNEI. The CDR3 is CASSVLDDNEQFF. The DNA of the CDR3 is TGTGCCAGCAGTGTACTAGATGACAATGAGCAGTTCTTC.

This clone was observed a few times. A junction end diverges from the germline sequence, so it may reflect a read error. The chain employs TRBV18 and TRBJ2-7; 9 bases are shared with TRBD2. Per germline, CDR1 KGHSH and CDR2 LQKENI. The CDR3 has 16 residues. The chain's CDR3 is CASSPPFGTSSSEQYF. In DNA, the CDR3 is TGTGCCAGCTCACCACCCTTCGGGACTAGCTCCTCCGAGCAGTACTTC.

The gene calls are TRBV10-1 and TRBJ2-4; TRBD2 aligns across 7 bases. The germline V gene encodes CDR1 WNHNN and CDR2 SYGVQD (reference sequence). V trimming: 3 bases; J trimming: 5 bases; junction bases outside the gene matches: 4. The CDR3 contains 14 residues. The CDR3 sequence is CASSDSLAENIQYF. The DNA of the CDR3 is TGCGCCAGCAGTGATTCCCTAGCGGAAAACATTCAGTACTTC.